These 4 T cell receptor beta chains originate from one sample sequenced in a study of blood T cell repertoires in COVID-19. Here immunoSEQ multiplex PCR was the method, and the copy in TCRdb shows in-frame clones only, minus some. This table has some 700,000 clones, around 90% appearing once. Sequences were obtained from peripheral blood. Receptors were obtained from a woman aged 18-35 years with acute or convalescent COVID-19.

The J gene is TRBJ1-5, the V gene TRBV18, with D perhaps matching TRBD1 (6 bases). CDR1 is KGHSH, CDR2 LQKENI, per germline. V was pared by 3 bases and J by 5 bases, with 8 bases between. The CDR3 sequence is 13 residues long. As DNA, the CDR3 is TGTGCCAGCTCACCGGACAGCCATCAGCCCCAGCATTTT. It specifies CASSPDSHQPQHF.

The chain is built from TRBV25-1 and TRBJ1-5, with D possibly matching TRBD1 (6 bases). The V end was cut by 4 bases, the J end by 0 bases, with 16 bases between. The CDR3 is made up of 17 amino acids. Germline V CDR1 and CDR2: MGHDK, SYGVNS. The CDR3, as DNA: TGTGCCAGCAGTGCCGGGGACAACAGATATAGCAATCAGCCCCAGCATTTT. Translated: CASSAGDNRYSNQPQHF.

J is TRBJ2-1 and V is TRBV7-6; 8 positions match TRBD2. The CDR3 sequence is 15 residues long. With V trimmed by 3 bases and J by 5 bases, 6 bases remained unmatched. Germline loops: CDR1 SGHVS, CDR2 FNYEAQ. CDR3 loop: CASSFKIGRDNEQFF. For the CDR3, the DNA is TGTGCCAGCAGCTTCAAGATCGGGAGGGACAATGAGCAGTTCTTC.

This clone appeared once. This rearrangement joins TRBV14 to TRBJ2-7, with 9 bases identical to TRBD1. The CDR3 sequence is 18 residues long. After removal of 0 bases from V and 1 base from J, the junction contained 10 bases not matched to a gene. Germline lookup yields CDR1 SGHDN and CDR2 FVKESK. This CDR3 is CASSQDSPGQGASYEQYF. CDR3 nucleotides: TGTGCCAGCAGCCAAGATTCGCCGGGACAGGGCGCATCCTACGAGCAGTACTTC.